This T cell receptor beta chain stems from a study of PD-1 blockade in classical Hodgkin lymphoma. This table comes from immunoSEQ multiplex PCR, and its TCRdb copy is limited to in-frame clones, with some not included. The table records 25,000 to 35,000 clones, 70% to 80% of them present only once. This clone is medium-sized within its sample. V lost 3 bases and J lost 3, with 15 bases in between. The CDR3 is 17 amino acids. Germline CDR1 and CDR2: MNHEY and SMNVEV (reference sequence). Exposure to brentuximab vedotin varied, and each patient had relapsed following autologous stem cell transplantation.

This specimen was peripheral blood mononuclear cells (PBMCs), taken before the second cycle of nivolumab. This rearrangement joins TRBV27 to TRBJ2-6; D may match TRBD1 or TRBD2 (6 bases each). This receptor was identified in a human donor with classical Hodgkin lymphoma. CDR3 bases: TGTGCCAGCAGTTTTTTATCGGGGGCAGGTGGGGCCAACGTCCTGACTTTC. Protein: CASSFLSGAGGANVLTF.